Each of the 14 T cell receptor beta chains below was sequenced from the same sample in a study of control samples from healthy donors and cancer patients. Sequencing was performed with immunoSEQ multiplex PCR; in TCRdb, only in-frame clones are kept and a portion is missing. This sample has fewer than 200,000 clones, with nearly 90% found just once. Sequences were obtained from blood. Source of these receptors: a woman between 45 and 65 years old in good health.

This clone has ten or more counts. This chain joins TRBV18 and TRBJ1-6; weak D call: TRBD1 (5 bases). V lost 4 bases and J 7 bases, leaving 11 bases between the germline ends. Germline-derived CDR1 and CDR2 are KGHSH and LQKENI. The CDR3 is 14 amino acids. In DNA form, the CDR3 reads TGTGCCAGCTCACTCCCAGGGACCAATTCACCCCTCCACTTT. It translates to CASSLPGTNSPLHF.

This chain joins TRBV13 and TRBJ2-5; 7 nucleotides align to TRBD2. The CDR3 is made up of 13 amino acids. The V gene's germline CDR1 is PRHDT and CDR2 FYEKMQ (reference sequence). V gave up 5 bases and J gave up 9 bases; unmatched junction bases: 9. As DNA, the CDR3 is TGTGCCAGCAGCCCCCCCCCGGGGAGGGCCCAGTACTTC. Translated, it gives CASSPPPGRAQYF.

This chain links TRBV5-6 with TRBJ2-5; the D gene could be TRBD1 or TRBD2 (6 bases each). This CDR3 contains 15 residues. The germline V gene encodes CDR1 SGHDT and CDR2 YYEEEE. The V end lost 4 bases, the J end lost 2 bases, and 15 bases lay between the germline ends. The CDR3 DNA follows: TGTGCCAGCAGCGGGGGGCAGGCCTATCAAGAGACCCAGTACTTC. Protein: CASSGGQAYQETQYF.

This clone was seen once. The chain couples TRBV2 to TRBJ2-7; 13 bases line up with TRBD2. J was trimmed by 7 bases and V by 5 bases; bases with no gene match: 11. This CDR3 spans 16 amino acids. Germline values: CDR1 SNHLY, CDR2 FYNNEI. The CDR3 bases are TGTGCCAGCAGTCTCGGACTAGCGGGAGCCCTTAAGGAGCAGTACTTC. Amino acids: CASSLGLAGALKEQYF.

The chain recombines TRBV24-1 with TRBJ1-5; the D is unclear. Germline V gene data show CDR1 as KGHDR and CDR2 as SFDVKD. V dropped 2 bases and J dropped 7 bases, with 14 bases sitting between them. The CDR3 sequence is 15 residues long. Written as DNA, the CDR3 is TGTGCCACCAGTGATTCTAGGGCTAGTACCCAGCCCCAGCATTTT. Amino acids: CATSDSRASTQPQHF.

This chain links TRBV6-5 with TRBJ2-3; TRBD2 aligns across 8 bases. CDR3 length: 15 residues. Germline-derived CDR1 and CDR2 are MNHEY and SVGAGI. Unmatched junction bases numbered 9, after V lost 2 bases and J lost 8 bases. The chain's CDR3 is CASSYRRGGGATQYF. In nucleotides, the CDR3 is TGTGCCAGCAGTTACCGTCGGGGGGGAGGGGCTACGCAGTATTTT.

This clone was seen only a few times. This chain uses TRBV28 with TRBJ1-5; D unclear. Trimming took 3 bases from V and 6 from J, leaving 15 bases between them. The V gene's germline CDR1 is MDHEN and CDR2 SYDVKM. This CDR3 comprises 15 residues. CDR3 in DNA: TGTGCCAGCAGTTTTGGTTCGGGGTTCCGTCAGCCCCAGCATTTT. This encodes CASSFGSGFRQPQHF.

The chain recombines TRBV7-2 with TRBJ2-5, with D maybe TRBD2 (7 bases). CDR1 is SGHTA and CDR2 is FQGNSA in the germline V gene. This CDR3 spans 16 amino acids. V gave up 0 bases and J gave up 2 bases, with 13 bases separating them. CDR3 sequence: CASSLALGGGQETQYF. CDR3 in DNA: TGTGCCAGCAGCTTAGCGTTAGGGGGGGGGCAAGAGACCCAGTACTTC.

This chain joins TRBV29-1 and TRBJ1-1, with a tentative D call TRBD1 (5 bases). Trimming took 6 bases from V and 4 from J, leaving 15 bases between them. CDR1 and CDR2 (germline): SQVTM, ANQGSEA. The CDR3 sequence is 13 residues long. CDR3 DNA: TGCAGCGTGGGATTCAGGGCGCTCACTGAAGCTTTCTTT. Translated: CSVGFRALTEAFF.

This clone turned up a few times. The V call is TRBV14, the J call TRBJ1-1, with D hard to call. Per germline, CDR1 SGHDN and CDR2 FVKESK. This CDR3 is 14 amino acids long. Trimming took 7 bases from V and 6 from J, leaving 18 bases between them. CDR3 DNA sequence: TGTGCCAGCAAACCTCAGGAACAGCATGCTGAAGCTTTCTTT. Residues: CASKPQEQHAEAFF.

The V and J genes are TRBV6-1 and TRBJ1-4, with a possible D match to TRBD1 (6 bases). Trimming took 2 bases from V and 8 from J, leaving 18 bases between them. The CDR3 spans 16 residues. Germline V gene lookup returns CDR1 MNHNS and CDR2 SASEGT. The CDR3 DNA is TGTGCCAGCAGTGAATTGGAACAGGGATTGGGGGAAAAACTGTTTTTT. Its protein product is CASSELEQGLGEKLFF.

This clone appeared a single time. The chain couples TRBV9 to TRBJ1-2; tentative D call: TRBD1 (5 bases). Trimming shortened V by 0 bases and J by 5 bases, and 11 bases separated the two germline ends. Per the germline V gene, CDR1 is SGDLS and CDR2 is YYNGEE. The CDR3 contains 14 residues. CDR3 DNA sequence: TGTGCCAGCAGCGTAGGGCCGGGGGAGTATGGCTACACCTTC. This sequence encodes CASSVGPGEYGYTF.

The rearrangement joins TRBV11-2 to TRBJ2-3; TRBD1 aligns across 8 bases. This CDR3 has 17 amino acids. Germline V gene sequence: CDR1 SGHAT, CDR2 FQNNGV. J was trimmed by 3 bases and V by 5 bases; bases with no gene match: 13. CDR3: CASSPLQRTGRTDTQYF. The CDR3, as DNA: TGTGCCAGCAGCCCGTTGCAAAGGACAGGGAGGACAGATACGCAGTATTTT.

V is TRBV4-3 and J is TRBJ2-7, with TRBD2 matching over 10 bases. The V segment lost 1 base and the J segment 2 bases; nucleotides outside the gene matches: 2. Germline CDR1 LGHNA, CDR2 YSLEER. This CDR3 is built from 15 residues. The CDR3 region is CASSQGLAGPYEQYF. CDR3 DNA sequence: TGCGCCAGCAGCCAAGGACTAGCGGGCCCCTACGAGCAGTACTTC.